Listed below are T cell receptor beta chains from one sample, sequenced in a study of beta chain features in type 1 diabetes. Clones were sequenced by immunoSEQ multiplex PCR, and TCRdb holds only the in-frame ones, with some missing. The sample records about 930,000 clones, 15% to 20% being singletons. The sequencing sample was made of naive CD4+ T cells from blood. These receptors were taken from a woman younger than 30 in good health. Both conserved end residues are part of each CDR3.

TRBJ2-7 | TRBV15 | CATSRGAGSYEQYF
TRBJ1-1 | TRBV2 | CASREPNTEAFF
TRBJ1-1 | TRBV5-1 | CASSPIGFGQLNTEAFF
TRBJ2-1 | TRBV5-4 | CASSLATSGGNEQFF
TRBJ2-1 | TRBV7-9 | CASSLLDRGINEQFF
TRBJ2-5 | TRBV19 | CASRLQGGETQYF
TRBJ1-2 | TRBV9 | CASSVAGRDGGYTF
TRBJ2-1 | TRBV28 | CASRAGRTSYNEQFF
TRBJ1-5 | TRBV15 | CATRQGNNQPQHF
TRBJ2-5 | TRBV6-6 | CASSYRQETQYF
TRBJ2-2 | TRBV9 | CASGWGLAPTGELFF
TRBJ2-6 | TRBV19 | CASHRDRGSGANVLTF
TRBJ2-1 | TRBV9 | CASSERTMDEQFF
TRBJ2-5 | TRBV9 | CASSVGPSQETQYF
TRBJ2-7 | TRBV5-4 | CASRTSVEKEQYF
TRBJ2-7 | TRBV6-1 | CASSEWQGLRLSSYEQYF
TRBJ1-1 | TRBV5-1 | CASSEGQGNTEAFF
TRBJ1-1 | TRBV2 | CASNRRDKAFF
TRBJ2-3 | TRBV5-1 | CASSFFMTSSTADTQYF
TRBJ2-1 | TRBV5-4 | CASSQTSGRARNEQFF
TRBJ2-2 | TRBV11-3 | CASSPGGATGELFF
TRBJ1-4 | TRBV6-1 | CASSAPGQGVEKLFF
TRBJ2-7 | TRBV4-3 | CASSQASGRQQYF
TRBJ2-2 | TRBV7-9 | CASSPPPGPNGANTGELFF
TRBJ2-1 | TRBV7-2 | CASSLTRTAYNEQFF
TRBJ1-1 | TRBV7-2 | CASSYSGYEAFF
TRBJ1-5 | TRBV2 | CASSGGQGSNQPQHF
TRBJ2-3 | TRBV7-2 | CASSYPAGGPTDTQYF
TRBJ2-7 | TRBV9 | CASSVAPTTNSYEQYF